The 20 T cell receptor beta chains reported below all come from one sample, sequenced in a study of shared clonotypes between healthy human individuals. TCRdb's copy holds only in-frame clones and misses some; the assay was immunoSEQ multiplex PCR. Of about 480,000 clones listed, about 79% are singletons. The sequenced sample was PBMCs. All receptors come from a woman in her thirties or forties in good health. Some clones in this sample may be carry-over from other donors' samples.

The chain employs TRBV28 and TRBJ1-1; 8 bases are a match to TRBD1. CDR3 length: 15 residues. V gave up 5 bases and J gave up 1 base; unmatched junction bases: 6. CDR1 is MDHEN and CDR2 is SYDVKM in the germline V gene. The CDR3 here is CASSKDREENTEAFF. In DNA form, the CDR3 reads TGTGCCAGCAGTAAGGACAGGGAGGAGAACACTGAAGCTTTCTTT.

The J gene is TRBJ2-7, the V gene TRBV29-1, with 9 bases fitting TRBD1. V dropped 6 bases and J dropped 0; count of bases not matched to a gene: 9. The germline CDR1 and CDR2 sequences are SQVTM and ANQGSEA. This CDR3 has 15 amino acids. CDR3 sequence reads: CSVTLGQGTSYEQYF. In DNA form, the CDR3 reads TGCAGCGTAACCCTCGGACAGGGGACCTCCTACGAGCAGTACTTC.

This clone was recorded many times. The chain joins TRBV15 to TRBJ1-5, with D possibly TRBD1 on 5 matching bases. CDR3 length equals 15 residues. Per germline, CDR1 LNHNV and CDR2 YYDKDF (reference sequence). Trimming took 0 bases from V and 3 from J, leaving 9 bases between them. CDR3 region: CATSREGQANQPQHF. CDR3 nucleotides: TGTGCCACCAGCAGAGAGGGGCAGGCCAATCAGCCCCAGCATTTT. Combining the CDR3 with reference TRBV15 and TRBJ1-5 gives the whole variable domain DAMVIQNPRYQVTQFGKPVTLSCSQTLNHNVMYWYQQKSSQAPKLLFHYYDKDFNNEADTPDNFQSRRPNTSFCFLDIRSPGLGDTAMYLCATSREGQANQPQHFGDGTRLSIL.

The V gene is TRBV30, the J gene TRBJ1-1, with 8 bases aligning to TRBD1. CDR1 is GTSNPN, CDR2 SVGIG, per germline (reference sequence). Trimming removed 4 bases from V and 7 bases from J; junction bases left unmatched: 17. CDR3 size: 16 residues. CDR3 loop: CAWIDGTGGRGREAFF. CDR3 coding DNA: TGTGCCTGGATCGACGGGACAGGAGGGAGGGGACGTGAAGCTTTCTTT.

This clone was seen only once. V is TRBV21-1 and J is TRBJ2-7; no check of the table's D call, TRBD2, against the DNA was made. TRBV21-1 is designated a pseudogene. The CDR3 spans 16 residues. CDR3 loop: CASSKALAGEVYEQYF. The CDR3 DNA reads TGTGCCAGCAGCAAAGCCCTAGCGGGAGAAGTATACGAGCAGTACTTC.

The genes are TRBV6-1 and TRBJ1-3; TRBD1 might be the D (5 bases). Germline V gene data show CDR1 as MNHNS and CDR2 as SASEGT. V lost 10 bases and J 1 base, leaving 14 bases between the germline ends. This CDR3 has 14 amino acids. Here the CDR3 reads CATAGGASGNTIYF. CDR3 in DNA: TGTGCCACCGCTGGGGGAGCTTCTGGAAACACCATATATTTT.

The chain is built from TRBV4-2 and TRBJ2-1; either TRBD1 or TRBD2 may fit D (5 bases each). Trimming removed 4 bases at V and 4 bases at J, with 14 bases between. The germline CDR1 and CDR2 sequences are LGHNA and YNFKEQ. CDR3 length: 15 residues. DNA of the CDR3: TGTGCCAGCAGCCCCGGGACCCGCGGGTACAATGAGCAGTTCTTC. Protein sequence: CASSPGTRGYNEQFF.

The chain carries TRBV7-2 and TRBJ2-2; TRBD1 is a possible D gene (6 bases). This CDR3 region has 21 residues. V was shortened by 0 bases and J by 0 bases, with 23 bases between the two germline ends. Germline CDR1 SGHTA, CDR2 FQGNSA. CDR3 loop: CASSLAVEDRMSFANTGELFF. CDR3 bases: TGTGCCAGCAGCTTAGCGGTGGAAGACAGGATGAGTTTCGCGAACACCGGGGAGCTGTTTTTT.

The chain uses TRBV30 and TRBJ1-5; D is possibly TRBD1 (5 bases). Germline loops: CDR1 GTSNPN, CDR2 SVGIG (reference sequence). This CDR3 region has 14 residues. Between the trimmed V and J ends, which lost 2 bases and 6 bases, there was a span of 14 bases. CDR3 protein: CAWSPHLGVQPQHF. The CDR3 nucleotides read TGTGCCTGGAGTCCTCATTTGGGGGTTCAGCCCCAGCATTTT. Full variable domain (remainder filled in from reference TRBV30 and TRBJ1-5): SQTIHQWPATLVQPVGSPLSLECTVEGTSNPNLYWYRQAAGRGLQLLFYSVGIGQISSEVPQNLSASRPQDRQFILSSKKLLLSDSGFYLCAWSPHLGVQPQHFGDGTRLSIL.

This chain joins TRBV28 and TRBJ2-7; TRBD1 aligns across 7 bases. The CDR3 is 14 residues long. The trim removed 5 bases at V and 0 bases at J, leaving 4 bases unmatched. CDR1 and CDR2 from the germline V gene are MDHEN and SYDVKM. CDR3 protein: CASSGQESSYEQYF. In DNA form, the CDR3 reads TGTGCCAGCAGTGGACAGGAAAGCTCCTACGAGCAGTACTTC. The whole variable domain, filled in from reference TRBV28 and TRBJ2-7, reads DVKVTQSSRYLVKRTGEKVFLECVQDMDHENMFWYRQDPGLGLRLIYFSYDVKMKEKGDIPEGYSVSREKKERFSLILESASTNQTSMYLCASSGQESSYEQYFGPGTRLTVT.

This clone was seen ten or more times. The J gene is TRBJ1-4, the V gene TRBV2; D call uncertain. The CDR3 extends over 13 amino acids. The V and J ends lost 8 bases and 5 bases respectively, with 12 bases between them. The germline V gene has CDR1 SNHLY and CDR2 FYNNEI. The CDR3 coding sequence is TGTGCCAGCTTAGAGGGATGGAATGAAAAACTGTTTTTT. The encoded protein is CASLEGWNEKLFF.

This clone has a handful of counts. The gene calls are TRBV4-1 and TRBJ1-1, with D possibly TRBD1 on 5 matching bases. Trimming removed 0 bases from V and 5 bases from J, with 10 bases in between. Germline CDR1 MGHRA, CDR2 YSYEKL. The CDR3 spans 14 residues. The CDR3, as DNA: TGCGCCAGCAGCCAAGATTCGTGGGGGACTGAAGCTTTCTTT. Protein product: CASSQDSWGTEAFF.

In its sample, this clone was seen once. The V gene is TRBV28, the J gene TRBJ1-2, with D maybe TRBD1 (6 bases). Trimming pared 6 bases from V and 8 bases from J, leaving 13 bases between. The CDR3 contains 12 residues. CDR1 is MDHEN and CDR2 is SYDVKM in the germline V gene. Written as DNA, the CDR3 is TGTGCCAGCAGCGAAACAGGGATGGGCTACACCTTC. Its translation is CASSETGMGYTF.

This chain uses TRBV6-5 with TRBJ2-2, with a weak D call TRBD2 (6 bases). The CDR3 covers 14 residues. Trimming took 6 bases from V and 3 from J, leaving 11 bases between them. In germline, CDR1 is MNHEY, CDR2 SVGAGI. CDR3 coding DNA: TGTGCCAGCAGGCGGCCGGGGGACACCGGGGAGCTGTTTTTT. It translates to CASRRPGDTGELFF.

The chain couples TRBV5-1 to TRBJ2-5; D ambiguous. The CDR3 consists of 14 residues. From germline, CDR1 is SGHRS and CDR2 YFSETQ. V was pared by 3 bases and J by 5 bases, with 14 bases between. As DNA, the CDR3 is TGCGCCAGCAGCTCGGACCTCTCTTCGGAGACCCAGTACTTC. Translating gives CASSSDLSSETQYF. Variable domain in full (rest from reference TRBV5-1 and TRBJ2-5): KAGVTQTPRYLIKTRGQQVTLSCSPISGHRSVSWYQQTPGQGLQFLFEYFSETQRNKGNFPGRFSGRQFSNSRSEMNVSTLELGDSALYLCASSSDLSSETQYFGPGTRLLVL.

CDR3 sequence reads: CSVGRVGTGSSYEQYF. CDR3 nucleotides: TGCAGCGTTGGCCGTGTGGGGACAGGGAGCTCCTACGAGCAGTACTTC. V is TRBV29-1 and J is TRBJ2-5, with 9 nucleotides matching TRBD1. TRBJ2-7 explains the end of the DNA better; the J call may be wrong. Germline-derived CDR1 and CDR2 are SQVTM and ANQGSEA. The CDR3 sequence is 16 residues long.

To note about this clone: A single base is all that separates this from a far larger clone, so a read error is likely. The CDR3 does not end in the conserved phenylalanine or tryptophan, so this is likely a read error. V gene TRBV28 combines with J gene TRBJ1-5; D gene unclear. CDR1 is MDHEN, CDR2 SYDVKM, per germline. This CDR3 comprises 16 residues. V lost 3 bases and J 4 bases, leaving 16 bases between the germline ends. CDR3 coding DNA: TGTGCCAGCAGTTTGACCAGCCGCATCCCAAATCAGCCCCAGCATCTT. This sequence encodes CASSLTSRIPNQPQHL.

This chain links TRBV27 with TRBJ1-5, with TRBD1 matching over 8 bases. CDR3 length: 15 amino acids. The V segment lost 2 bases and the J segment 6 bases; nucleotides outside the gene matches: 6. Germline-derived CDR1 and CDR2 are MNHEY and SMNVEV (reference sequence). The CDR3 DNA follows: TGTGCCAGCAGTTTAAGGCAGGGGGCTTTTCAGCCCCAGCATTTT. Protein product: CASSLRQGAFQPQHF.

The rearrangement uses TRBV9 and TRBJ2-1; the match to TRBD2 covers 13 bases. From germline, CDR1 is SGDLS and CDR2 YYNGEE. The CDR3 is made up of 16 amino acids. Losses at the gene ends were 0 bases for V and 9 bases for J; bases not matched to a gene: 6. This CDR3 is CASSVGTSGSHGEQFF. DNA for the CDR3: TGTGCCAGCAGCGTAGGGACTAGCGGGAGCCATGGTGAGCAGTTCTTC. Filled out from reference TRBV9 and TRBJ2-1, the complete variable domain reads DSGVTQTPKHLITATGQRVTLRCSPRSGDLSVYWYQQSLDQGLQFLIQYYNGEERAKGNILERFSAQQFPDLHSELNLSSLELGDSALYFCASSVGTSGSHGEQFFGPGTRLTVL.

The chain is built from TRBV7-9 and TRBJ2-7; D is undetermined. From germline, CDR1 is SEHNR and CDR2 FQNEAQ (reference sequence). This CDR3 is built from 13 residues. Trimming stripped 5 bases from V and 1 base from J, with 9 bases between. CDR3 DNA: TGTGCCAGCAGCCCGGTCCCGTCCTACGAGCAGTACTTC. Translation gives CASSPVPSYEQYF. The whole variable domain, filled in from reference TRBV7-9 and TRBJ2-7, reads DTGVSQNPRHKITKRGQNVTFRCDPISEHNRLYWYRQTLGQGPEFLTYFQNEAQLEKSRLLSDRFSAERPKGSFSTLEIQRTEQGDSAMYLCASSPVPSYEQYFGPGTRLTVT.